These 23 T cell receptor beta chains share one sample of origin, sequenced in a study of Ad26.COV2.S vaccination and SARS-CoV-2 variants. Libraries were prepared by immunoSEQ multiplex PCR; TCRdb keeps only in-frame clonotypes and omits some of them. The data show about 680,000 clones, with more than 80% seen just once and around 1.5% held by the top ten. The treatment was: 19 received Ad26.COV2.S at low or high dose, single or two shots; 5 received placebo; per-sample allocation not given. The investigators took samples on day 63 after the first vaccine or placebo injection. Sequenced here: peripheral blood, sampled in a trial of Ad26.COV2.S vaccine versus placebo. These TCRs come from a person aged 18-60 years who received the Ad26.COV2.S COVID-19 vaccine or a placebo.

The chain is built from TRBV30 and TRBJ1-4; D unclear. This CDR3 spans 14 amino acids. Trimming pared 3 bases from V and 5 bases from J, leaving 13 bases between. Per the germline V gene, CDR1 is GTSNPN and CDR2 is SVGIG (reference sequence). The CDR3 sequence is CAWSHLLQNEKLFF. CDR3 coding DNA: TGTGCCTGGAGCCACTTATTACAAAATGAAAAACTGTTTTTT.

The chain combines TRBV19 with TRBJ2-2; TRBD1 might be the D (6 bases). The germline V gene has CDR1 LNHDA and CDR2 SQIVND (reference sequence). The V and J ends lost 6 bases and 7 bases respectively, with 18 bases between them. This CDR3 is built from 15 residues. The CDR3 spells CASRVTESRGGELFF. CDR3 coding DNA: TGTGCCAGTAGGGTCACAGAGTCCAGGGGCGGGGAGCTGTTTTTT.

The CDR3 spells CASSYTDRFSGNTIYF. DNA of the CDR3: TGTGCCAGCAGCTACACGGACAGATTCTCTGGAAACACCATATATTTT. The V call is TRBV7-2, the J call TRBJ1-3; D perhaps matches TRBD1 (6 bases). The CDR3 extends over 16 amino acids. Germline loops: CDR1 SGHTA, CDR2 FQGNSA. Trimming removed 4 bases at V and 0 bases at J, with 13 bases between.

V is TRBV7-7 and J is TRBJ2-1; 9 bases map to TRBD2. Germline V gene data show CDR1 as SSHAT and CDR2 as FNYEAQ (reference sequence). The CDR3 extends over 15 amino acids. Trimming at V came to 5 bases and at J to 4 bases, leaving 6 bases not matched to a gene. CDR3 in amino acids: CASSPESGGYNEQFF. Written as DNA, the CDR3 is TGTGCCAGCAGCCCCGAAAGCGGGGGGTACAATGAGCAGTTCTTC.

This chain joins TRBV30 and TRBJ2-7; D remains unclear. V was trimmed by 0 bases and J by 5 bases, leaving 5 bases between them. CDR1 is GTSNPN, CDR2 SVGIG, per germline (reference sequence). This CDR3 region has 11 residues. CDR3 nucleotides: TGTGCCTGGAGTGTACGGAACGAGCAGTACTTC. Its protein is CAWSVRNEQYF.

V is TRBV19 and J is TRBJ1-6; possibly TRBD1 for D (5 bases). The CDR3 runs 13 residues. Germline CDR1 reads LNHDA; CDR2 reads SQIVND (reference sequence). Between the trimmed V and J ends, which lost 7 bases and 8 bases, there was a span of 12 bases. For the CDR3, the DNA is TGTGCCAGTATGGGTCAGGGAGATTCACCCCTCCACTTT. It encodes CASMGQGDSPLHF.

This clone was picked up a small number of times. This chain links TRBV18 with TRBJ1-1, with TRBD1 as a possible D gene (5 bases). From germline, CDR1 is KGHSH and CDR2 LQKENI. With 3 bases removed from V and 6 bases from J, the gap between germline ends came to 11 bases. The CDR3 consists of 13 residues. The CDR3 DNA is TGTGCCAGCTCACCCTCACAGGAGTCTGAAGCTTTCTTT. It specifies CASSPSQESEAFF.

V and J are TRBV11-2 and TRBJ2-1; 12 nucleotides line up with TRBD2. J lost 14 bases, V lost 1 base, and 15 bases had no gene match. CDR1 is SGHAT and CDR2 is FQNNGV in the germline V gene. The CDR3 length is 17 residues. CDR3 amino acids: CASSLATGRLAGVPEFF. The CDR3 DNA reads TGTGCCAGCAGCTTAGCCACCGGGCGACTAGCGGGAGTACCTGAGTTCTTC. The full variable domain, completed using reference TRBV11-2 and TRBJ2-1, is EAGVAQSPRYKIIEKRQSVAFWCNPISGHATLYWYQQILGQGPKLLIQFQNNGVVDDSQLPKDRFSAERLKGVDSTLKIQPAKLEDSAVYLCASSLATGRLAGVPEFFGPGTRLTVL.

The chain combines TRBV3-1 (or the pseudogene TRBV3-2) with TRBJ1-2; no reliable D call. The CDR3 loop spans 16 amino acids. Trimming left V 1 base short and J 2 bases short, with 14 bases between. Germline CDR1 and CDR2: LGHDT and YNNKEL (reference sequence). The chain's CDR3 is CASSQALSDSNYGYTF. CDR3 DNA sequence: TGTGCCAGCAGCCAAGCCCTCAGCGACTCCAACTATGGCTACACCTTC.

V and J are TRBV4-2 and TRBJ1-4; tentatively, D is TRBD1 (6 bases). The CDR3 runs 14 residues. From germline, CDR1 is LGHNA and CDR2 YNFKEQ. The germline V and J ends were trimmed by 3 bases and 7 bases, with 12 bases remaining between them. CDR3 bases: TGTGCCAGCAGCCACGCGGGGGCCGGTGAAAAACTGTTTTTT. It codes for CASSHAGAGEKLFF.

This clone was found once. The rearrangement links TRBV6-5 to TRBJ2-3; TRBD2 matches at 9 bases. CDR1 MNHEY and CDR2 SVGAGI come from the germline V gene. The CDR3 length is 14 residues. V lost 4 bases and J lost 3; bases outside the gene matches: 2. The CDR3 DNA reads TGTGCCAGCAGTTTGACTAGCGGTACAGATACGCAGTATTTT. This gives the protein CASSLTSGTDTQYF.

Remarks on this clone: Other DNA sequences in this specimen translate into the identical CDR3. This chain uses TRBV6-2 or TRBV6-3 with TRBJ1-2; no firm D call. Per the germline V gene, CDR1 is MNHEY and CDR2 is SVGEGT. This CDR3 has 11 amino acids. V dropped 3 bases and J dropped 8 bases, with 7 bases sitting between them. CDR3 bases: TGTGCCAGCAGTTATGGGCGAGGCTACACCTTC. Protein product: CASSYGRGYTF.

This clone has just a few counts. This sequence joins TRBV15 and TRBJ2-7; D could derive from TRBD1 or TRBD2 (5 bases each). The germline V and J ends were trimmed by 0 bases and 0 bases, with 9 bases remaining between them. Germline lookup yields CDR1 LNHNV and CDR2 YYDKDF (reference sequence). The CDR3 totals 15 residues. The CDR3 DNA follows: TGTGCCACCAGCAGAGATCCAGGGAGCTCCTACGAGCAGTACTTC. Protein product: CATSRDPGSSYEQYF.

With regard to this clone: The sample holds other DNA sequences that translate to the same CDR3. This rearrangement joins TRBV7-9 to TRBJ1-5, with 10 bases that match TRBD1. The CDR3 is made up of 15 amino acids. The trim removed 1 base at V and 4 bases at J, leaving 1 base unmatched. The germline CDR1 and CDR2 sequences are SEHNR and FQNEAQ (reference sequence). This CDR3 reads CASSLGTGGNQPQHF. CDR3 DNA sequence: TGTGCCAGCAGCTTAGGGACAGGGGGGAATCAGCCCCAGCATTTT.

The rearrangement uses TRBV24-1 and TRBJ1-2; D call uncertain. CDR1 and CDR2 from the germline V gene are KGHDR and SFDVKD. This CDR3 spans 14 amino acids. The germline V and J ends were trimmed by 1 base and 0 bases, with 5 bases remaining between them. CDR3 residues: CATSDFSANYGYTF. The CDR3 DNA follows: TGTGCCACCAGTGATTTTTCGGCTAACTATGGCTACACCTTC.

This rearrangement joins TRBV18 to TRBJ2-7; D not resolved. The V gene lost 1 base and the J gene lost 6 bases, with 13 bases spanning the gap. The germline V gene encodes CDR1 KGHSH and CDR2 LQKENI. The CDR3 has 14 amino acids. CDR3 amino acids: CASSPQGADREQYF. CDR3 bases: TGTGCCAGCTCACCACAAGGCGCGGACCGCGAGCAGTACTTC.

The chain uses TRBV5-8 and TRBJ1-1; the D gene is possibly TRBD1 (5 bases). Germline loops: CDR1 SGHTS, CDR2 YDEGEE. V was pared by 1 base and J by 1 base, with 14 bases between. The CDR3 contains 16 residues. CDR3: CASSLRIQVPNTEAFF. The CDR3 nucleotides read TGTGCCAGCAGCTTGCGGATACAGGTCCCGAACACTGAAGCTTTCTTT.

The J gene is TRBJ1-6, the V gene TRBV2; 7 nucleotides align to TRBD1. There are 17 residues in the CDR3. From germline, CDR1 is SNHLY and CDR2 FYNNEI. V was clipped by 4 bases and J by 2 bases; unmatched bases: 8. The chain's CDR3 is CASSGLQGWPYNSPLHF. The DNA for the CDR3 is TGTGCCAGCAGTGGATTACAGGGGTGGCCCTATAATTCACCCCTCCACTTT.

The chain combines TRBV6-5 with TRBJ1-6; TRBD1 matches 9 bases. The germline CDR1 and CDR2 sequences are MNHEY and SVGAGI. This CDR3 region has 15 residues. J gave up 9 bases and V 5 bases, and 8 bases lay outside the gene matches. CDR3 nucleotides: TGTGCCAGCAGTCTGACCGGGACAGGGAGTTCACCCCTCCACTTT. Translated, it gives CASSLTGTGSSPLHF.

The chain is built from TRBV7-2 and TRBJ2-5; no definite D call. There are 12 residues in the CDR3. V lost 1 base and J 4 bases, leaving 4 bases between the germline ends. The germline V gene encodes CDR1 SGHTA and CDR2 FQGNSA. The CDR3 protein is CASSLVRETQYF. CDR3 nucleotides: TGTGCCAGCAGCTTAGTAAGAGAGACCCAGTACTTC. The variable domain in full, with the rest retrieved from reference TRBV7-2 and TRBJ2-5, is GAGVSQSPSNKVTEKGKDVELRCDPISGHTALYWYRQSLGQGLEFLIYFQGNSAPDKSGLPSDRFSAERTGGSVSTLTIQRTQQEDSAVYLCASSLVRETQYFGPGTRLLVL.

Here the CDR3 reads CAWSVSPRVKTQYF. The CDR3 bases are TGTGCCTGGAGTGTAAGCCCCAGGGTTAAGACCCAGTACTTC. The rearrangement links TRBV30 to TRBJ2-5; TRBD1 is a possible D gene (5 bases). Germline V gene data show CDR1 as GTSNPN and CDR2 as SVGIG (reference sequence). Trimming took 0 bases from V and 6 from J, leaving 14 bases between them. CDR3 length: 14 amino acids.

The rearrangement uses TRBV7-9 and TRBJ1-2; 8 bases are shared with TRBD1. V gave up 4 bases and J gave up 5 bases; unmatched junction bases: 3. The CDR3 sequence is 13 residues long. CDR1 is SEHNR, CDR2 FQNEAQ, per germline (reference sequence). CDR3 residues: CASSWTGTYGYTF. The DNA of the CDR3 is TGTGCCAGCAGCTGGACAGGGACATATGGCTACACCTTC.

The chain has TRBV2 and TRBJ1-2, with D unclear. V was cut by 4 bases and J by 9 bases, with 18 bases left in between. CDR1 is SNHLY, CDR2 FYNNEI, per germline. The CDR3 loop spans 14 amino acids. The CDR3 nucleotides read TGTGCCAGCAGTGTAGGTTGGGAGGACGCACGCTACACCTTC. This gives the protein CASSVGWEDARYTF. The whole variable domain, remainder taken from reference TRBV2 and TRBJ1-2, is EPEVTQTPSHQVTQMGQEVILRCVPISNHLYFYWYRQILGQKVEFLVSFYNNEISEKSEIFDDQFSVERPDGSNFTLKIRSTKLEDSAMYFCASSVGWEDARYTFGSGTRLTVV.